These T cell receptor beta chains were read from a single sample in a study of T cell responses to AZD1222 COVID-19 vaccine. Profiling relied on immunoSEQ multiplex PCR, and the TCRdb table lists in-frame clones only, not all of them. The sample comprises over 120,000 clones, 88% of which are singletons, and about 5% rests with the top ten. The sample consisted of peripheral blood, taken 28 days after the second dose of the MenACWY control vaccine. These receptors originate from an adult who received the MenACWY meningococcal vaccine as a control. Each CDR3 is given without its conserved first and last residue. Fields, in order: V gene, J gene, CDR3 length, CDR3 protein.

V: TRBV5-6
J: TRBJ2-3
length: 15
CDR3: ASQLIPAGGSTDTQY

V: TRBV7-2
J: TRBJ1-2
length: 12
CDR3: ASSLAGPAGGYT

V: TRBV23-1
J: TRBJ1-1
length: 9
CDR3: ASTVGGVAF

V: TRBV9
J: TRBJ2-5
length: 13
CDR3: ASSVEGAGQETQY

V: TRBV5-4
J: TRBJ2-1
length: 12
CDR3: ASSVTSEDNEQF

V: TRBV29-1
J: TRBJ2-5
length: 10
CDR3: SAGRGQETQY

V: TRBV29-1
J: TRBJ2-1
length: 8
CDR3: SGGQGVEF

V: TRBV30
J: TRBJ2-5
length: 10
CDR3: AWSSAQETQY

V: TRBV24-1
J: TRBJ1-3
length: 12
CDR3: ATSDSRTGNTIY

V: TRBV5-8
J: TRBJ1-2
length: 12
CDR3: ASSLDAGTYGYT

V: TRBV19
J: TRBJ1-2
length: 9
CDR3: ASRQDYGYT

V: TRBV6-5
J: TRBJ1-2
length: 13
CDR3: ATVRGADSYYGYT